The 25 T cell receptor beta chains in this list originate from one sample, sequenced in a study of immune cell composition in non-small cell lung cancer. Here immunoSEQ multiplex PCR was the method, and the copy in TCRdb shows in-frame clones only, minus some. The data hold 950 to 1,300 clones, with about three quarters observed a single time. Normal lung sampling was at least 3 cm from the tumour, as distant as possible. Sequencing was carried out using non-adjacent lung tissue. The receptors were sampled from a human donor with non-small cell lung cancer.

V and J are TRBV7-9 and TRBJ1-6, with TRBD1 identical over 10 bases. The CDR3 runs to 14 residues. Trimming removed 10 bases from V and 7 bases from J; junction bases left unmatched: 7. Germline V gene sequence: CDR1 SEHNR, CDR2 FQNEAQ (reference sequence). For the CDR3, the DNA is TGTGCCACAACCGGGACAGGGGTCAATTCACCCCTCCACTTT. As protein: CATTGTGVNSPLHF.

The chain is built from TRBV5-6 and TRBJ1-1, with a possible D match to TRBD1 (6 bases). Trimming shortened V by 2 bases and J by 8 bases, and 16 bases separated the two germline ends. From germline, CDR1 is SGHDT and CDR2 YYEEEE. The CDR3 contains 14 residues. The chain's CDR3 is CASSFGVGGQEAFF. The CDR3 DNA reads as TGTGCCAGCAGCTTCGGGGTGGGGGGCCAAGAAGCTTTCTTT.

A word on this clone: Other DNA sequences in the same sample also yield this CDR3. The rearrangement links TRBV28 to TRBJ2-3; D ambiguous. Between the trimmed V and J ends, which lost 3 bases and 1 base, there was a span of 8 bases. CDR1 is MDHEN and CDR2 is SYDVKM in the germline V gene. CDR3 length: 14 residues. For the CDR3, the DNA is TGTGCCAGCAGTTTTTTGAGCGGCACAGATACGCAGTATTTT. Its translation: CASSFLSGTDTQYF.

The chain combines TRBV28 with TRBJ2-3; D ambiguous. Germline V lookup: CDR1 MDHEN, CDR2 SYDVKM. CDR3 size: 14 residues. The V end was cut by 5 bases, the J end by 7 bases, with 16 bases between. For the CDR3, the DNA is TGTGCCAGCAGTCGCATTCATTGGTCCAATACGCAGTATTTT. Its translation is CASSRIHWSNTQYF.

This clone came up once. The CDR3, as DNA: TGTGCCAGCAGTGTACTAGCTGCGGCAACTAATGAAAAACTGTTTTTT. Amino acids: CASSVLAAATNEKLFF. This chain connects TRBV6-1 to TRBJ1-4; D not resolved. From germline, CDR1 is MNHNS and CDR2 SASEGT. CDR3 size: 16 residues. V lost 4 bases to trimming and J lost 0 bases, with 12 bases between them.

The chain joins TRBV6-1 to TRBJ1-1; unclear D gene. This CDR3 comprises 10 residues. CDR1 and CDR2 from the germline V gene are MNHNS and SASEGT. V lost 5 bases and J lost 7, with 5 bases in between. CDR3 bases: TGTGCCAGCAGTCGGGTTGAAGCTTTCTTT. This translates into CASSRVEAFF.

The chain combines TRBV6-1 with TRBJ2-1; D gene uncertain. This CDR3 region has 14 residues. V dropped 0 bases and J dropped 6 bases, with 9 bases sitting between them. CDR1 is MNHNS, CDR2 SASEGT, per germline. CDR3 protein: CASSEAGRRNEQFF. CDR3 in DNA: TGTGCCAGCAGTGAAGCCGGACGGCGCAATGAGCAGTTCTTC.

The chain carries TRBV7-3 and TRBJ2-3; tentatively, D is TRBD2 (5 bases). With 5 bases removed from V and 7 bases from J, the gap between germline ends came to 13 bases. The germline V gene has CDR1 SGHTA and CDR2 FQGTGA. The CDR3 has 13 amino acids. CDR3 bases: TGTGCCAGCAGCACCCGCCCCGGGAATACGCAGTATTTT. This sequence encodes CASSTRPGNTQYF.

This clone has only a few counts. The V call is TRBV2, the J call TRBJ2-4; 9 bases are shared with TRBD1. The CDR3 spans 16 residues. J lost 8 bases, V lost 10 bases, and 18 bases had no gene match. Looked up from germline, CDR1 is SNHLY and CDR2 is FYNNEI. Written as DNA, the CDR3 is TGTGCCACCACAGGTGGCCCGGGACAGGGTAAAGACATTCAGTACTTC. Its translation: CATTGGPGQGKDIQYF.

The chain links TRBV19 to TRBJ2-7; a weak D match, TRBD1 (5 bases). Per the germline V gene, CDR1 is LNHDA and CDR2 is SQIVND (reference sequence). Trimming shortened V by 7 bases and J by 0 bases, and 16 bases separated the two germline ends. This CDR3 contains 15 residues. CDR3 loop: CASTPGHGPSYEQYF. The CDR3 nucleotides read TGTGCCAGTACCCCCGGACATGGGCCCTCCTACGAGCAGTACTTC. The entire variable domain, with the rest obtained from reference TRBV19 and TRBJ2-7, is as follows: DGGITQSPKYLFRKEGQNVTLSCEQNLNHDAMYWYRQDPGQGLRLIYYSQIVNDFQKGDIAEGYSVSREKKESFPLTVTSAQKNPTAFYLCASTPGHGPSYEQYFGPGTRLTVT.

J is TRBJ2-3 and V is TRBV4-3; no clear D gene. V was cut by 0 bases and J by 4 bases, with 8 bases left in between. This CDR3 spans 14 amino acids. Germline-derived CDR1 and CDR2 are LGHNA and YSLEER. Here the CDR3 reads CASSQELGADTQYF. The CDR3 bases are TGCGCCAGCAGCCAAGAACTGGGCGCAGATACGCAGTATTTT.

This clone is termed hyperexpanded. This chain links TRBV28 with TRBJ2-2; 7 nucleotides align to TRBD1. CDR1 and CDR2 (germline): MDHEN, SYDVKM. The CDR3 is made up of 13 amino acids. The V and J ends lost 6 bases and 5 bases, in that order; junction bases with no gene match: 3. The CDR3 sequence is CASSHRGTGELFF. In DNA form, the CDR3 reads TGTGCCAGCAGCCACAGGGGTACCGGGGAGCTGTTTTTT.

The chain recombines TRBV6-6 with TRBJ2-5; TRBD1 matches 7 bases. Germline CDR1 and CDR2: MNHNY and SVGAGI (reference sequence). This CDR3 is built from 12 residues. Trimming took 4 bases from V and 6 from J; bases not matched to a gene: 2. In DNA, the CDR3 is TGTGCCAGCAGTTGGGACAGTCAGACCCAGTACTTC. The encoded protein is CASSWDSQTQYF.

CDR3: CASSLGSPGTVNYGYTF. DNA of the CDR3: TGTGCCAGCAGCTTAGGCTCCCCCGGGACGGTTAACTATGGCTACACCTTC. The chain combines TRBV11-2 with TRBJ1-2; D perhaps matches TRBD1 (5 bases). The CDR3 sequence is 17 residues long. CDR1 is SGHAT and CDR2 is FQNNGV in the germline V gene. The V and J ends lost 1 base and 1 base respectively, with 16 bases between them.

CDR3 in amino acids: CASSLAGSDSHTDTQYF. CDR3 DNA: TGTGCCAGCAGCTTAGCCGGAAGTGACAGCCACACAGATACGCAGTATTTT. The genes are TRBV7-8 and TRBJ2-3, with a tentative D call TRBD1 (5 bases). CDR3 length: 17 amino acids. The V gene lost 0 bases and the J gene lost 2 bases, with 15 bases spanning the gap. The germline V gene encodes CDR1 SGHVS and CDR2 FQNEAQ.

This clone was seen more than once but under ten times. The CDR3 bases are TGCGCCAGCAGCCAAGCCACTGGCCTTCTGGCGGATACGCAGTATTTT. This encodes CASSQATGLLADTQYF. This chain links TRBV4-1 with TRBJ2-3; D is unclear. Germline values: CDR1 MGHRA, CDR2 YSYEKL. The CDR3 covers 16 residues. Trimming pared 1 base from V and 6 bases from J, leaving 17 bases between.

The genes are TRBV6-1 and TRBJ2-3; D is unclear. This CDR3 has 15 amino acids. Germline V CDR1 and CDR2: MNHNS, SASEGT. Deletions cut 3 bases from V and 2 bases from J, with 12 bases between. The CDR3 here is CASSEQVRFTDTQYF. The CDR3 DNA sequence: TGTGCCAGCAGTGAGCAGGTCCGATTCACAGATACGCAGTATTTT.

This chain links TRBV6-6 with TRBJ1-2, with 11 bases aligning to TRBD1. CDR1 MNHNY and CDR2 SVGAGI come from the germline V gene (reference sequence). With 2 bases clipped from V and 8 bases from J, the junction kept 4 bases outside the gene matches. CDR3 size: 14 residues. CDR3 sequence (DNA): TGTGCCAGCAGTTACGGACAGGGGGCGAAGGGCTACACCTTC. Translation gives CASSYGQGAKGYTF.

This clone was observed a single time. The CDR3 region is CASSYAPDRPPEQYF. CDR3 sequence (DNA): TGTGCCAGCAGCTACGCCCCTGACAGGCCCCCCGAGCAGTACTTC. V gene TRBV6-6 combines with J gene TRBJ2-7, with D maybe TRBD1 (6 bases). Trimming took 6 bases from V and 6 from J, leaving 21 bases between them. This CDR3 spans 15 amino acids. Germline lookup yields CDR1 MNHNY and CDR2 SVGAGI (reference sequence).

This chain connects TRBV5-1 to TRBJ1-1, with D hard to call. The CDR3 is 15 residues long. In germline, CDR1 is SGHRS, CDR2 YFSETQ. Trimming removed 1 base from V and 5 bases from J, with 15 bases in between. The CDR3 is CASSLQASRGTEAFF. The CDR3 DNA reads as TGCGCCAGCAGCTTGCAGGCCAGCCGAGGGACTGAAGCTTTCTTT.

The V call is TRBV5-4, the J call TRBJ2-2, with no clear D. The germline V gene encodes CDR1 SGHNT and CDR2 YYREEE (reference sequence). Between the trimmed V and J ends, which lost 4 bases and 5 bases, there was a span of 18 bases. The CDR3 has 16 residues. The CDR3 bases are TGTGCCAGCAGCCCGCCTGGGGTCCCCGGGACCGGGGAGCTGTTTTTT. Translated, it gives CASSPPGVPGTGELFF. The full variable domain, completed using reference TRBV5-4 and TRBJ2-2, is ETGVTQSPTHLIKTRGQQVTLRCSSQSGHNTVSWYQQALGQGPQFIFQYYREEENGRGNFPPRFSGLQFPNYSSELNVNALELDDSALYLCASSPPGVPGTGELFFGEGSRLTVL.

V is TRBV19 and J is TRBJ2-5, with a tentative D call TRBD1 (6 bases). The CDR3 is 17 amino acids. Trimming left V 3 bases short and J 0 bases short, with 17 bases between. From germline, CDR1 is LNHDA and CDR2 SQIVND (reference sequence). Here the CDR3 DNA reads TGTGCCAGTAGTATCAGGGGCCAACCCCTCTACCAAGAGACCCAGTACTTC. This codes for CASSIRGQPLYQETQYF.

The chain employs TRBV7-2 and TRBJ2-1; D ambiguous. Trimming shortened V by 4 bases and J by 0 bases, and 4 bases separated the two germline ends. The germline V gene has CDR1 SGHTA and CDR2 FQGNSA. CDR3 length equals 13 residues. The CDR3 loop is CASSSRSYNEQFF. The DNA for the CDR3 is TGTGCCAGCAGCTCTCGCTCCTACAATGAGCAGTTCTTC.

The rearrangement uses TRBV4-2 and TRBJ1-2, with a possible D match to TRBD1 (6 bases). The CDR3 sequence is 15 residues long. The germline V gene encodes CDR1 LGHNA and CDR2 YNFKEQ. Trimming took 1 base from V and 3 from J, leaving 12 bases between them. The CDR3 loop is CASSQVGGGYYGYTF. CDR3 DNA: TGTGCCAGCAGCCAAGTAGGAGGGGGGTACTATGGCTACACCTTC.

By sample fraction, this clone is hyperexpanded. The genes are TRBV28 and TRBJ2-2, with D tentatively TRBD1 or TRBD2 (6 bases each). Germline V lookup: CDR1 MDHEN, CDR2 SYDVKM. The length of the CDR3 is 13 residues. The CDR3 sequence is CAAGGRGTGELFF. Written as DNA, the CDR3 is TGTGCTGCTGGGGGGCGAGGGACCGGGGAGCTGTTTTTT.